This T cell receptor (beta chain) was found in a study of T cells expressing NK-cell markers. Study-level background: The TCR beta repertoires were obtained from sorted CD3+CD56+NKG2C+, CD3+CD56+NKG2C- and CD3+CD56-NKG2C+ T cells. Overall study results and limits: Several of the donors carried dominant NKG2C+ clonotypes that took up about 1.0-7.0% of their CD8+ T cells. The CD3+CD56-NKG2C+ fraction of a handful of donors was likewise dominated by these clonotypes.

CDR1 and CDR2 from the germline V gene are SGHRS and YFSETQ. The CDR3 consists of 15 residues. Note on this clonotype: The target antigen is unknown.

TCRdb re-called the 5' RACE reads; one entry per CDR3 protein, DNA not given. This table lists about 150,000 distinct CDR3 sequences. The chain combines TRBV5-1 with TRBJ1-2. This clonotype was obtained from a woman aged 45-59 years in good health. The material sequenced was blood T cells: a sorted CD56 or NKG2C T cell subset, CD4+ or CD8+ T cells, or bulk PBMC T cells (not recorded which). This chain's CDR3 is CASSLDGSTNYGYTF.